The next 26 T cell receptor beta chains were all read from a single sample in a study of cytomegalovirus exposure and HLA in healthy donors (dated by TCRdb to about 2017). The library was built by means of the immunoSEQ multiplex PCR assay. TCRdb stores this immuneACCESS table with in-frame sequences only. Part of the clones is absent; in the studies checked, under half of the shortfall reflects unresolved V genes, and no reason is known for the rest. This sample is represented by fewer than 65,000 clones; roughly 89% of them were singletons. The ten most abundant clones make up about 16% of the sample. Material: PBMCs. These receptors all stem from a young woman in good health and CMV-seronegative.

The V and J genes are TRBV13 and TRBJ2-3; TRBD1 matches 9 bases. CDR3 length: 16 residues. V was pared by 4 bases and J by 3 bases, with 8 bases of the junction left unmatched. Germline V gene data show CDR1 as PRHDT and CDR2 as FYEKMQ (reference sequence). The CDR3 DNA reads TGTGCCAGCAGCTCCCCGGGACAGGGAGCAACAGATACGCAGTATTTT. Translation gives CASSSPGQGATDTQYF.

The V call is TRBV5-1, the J call TRBJ2-3, with D perhaps matching TRBD2 (5 bases). This CDR3 has 15 amino acids. Trimming took 4 bases from V and 5 from J, leaving 17 bases between them. Germline assignment: CDR1 SGHRS and CDR2 YFSETQ. CDR3 in DNA: TGCGCCAGCAGCCCCCCTAATGAGGAGGAAGATACGCAGTATTTT. It translates to CASSPPNEEEDTQYF.

V usage is TRBV4-3 and J usage is TRBJ2-1, with TRBD2 matching over 7 bases. V lost 1 base and J lost 1; bases outside the gene matches: 7. CDR1 and CDR2 (germline): LGHNA, YSLEER. This CDR3 spans 17 amino acids. The CDR3 DNA follows: TGCGCCAGCAGCCAAGGTCTTGTTAGCGGGTCCTACAATGAGCAGTTCTTC. Protein: CASSQGLVSGSYNEQFF.

This rearrangement joins TRBV6-1 to TRBJ2-7; 7 bases fit TRBD1. The CDR3 runs to 15 residues. CDR1 is MNHNS and CDR2 is SASEGT in the germline V gene. J gave up 7 bases and V 3 bases, and 12 bases lay outside the gene matches. The CDR3 region is CASSDSATGHWEQYF. CDR3 DNA: TGTGCCAGCAGTGATTCCGCGACAGGGCATTGGGAGCAGTACTTC.

This clone has a single count. The chain employs TRBV30 and TRBJ2-7, with TRBD1 matching 7 bases. The junction had 8 bases not matched to a gene; V was cut back by 0 bases and J by 6 bases. The length of the CDR3 is 14 residues. Germline V gene sequence: CDR1 GTSNPN, CDR2 SVGIG (reference sequence). This chain's CDR3 is CAWSVMDRRSEQYF. The CDR3 DNA reads as TGTGCCTGGAGTGTTATGGACAGGAGGTCCGAGCAGTACTTC.

Here the CDR3 reads CASRPTPGGAGNEQFF. The CDR3 DNA reads as TGTGCCAGTAGGCCCACCCCAGGGGGCGCAGGGAATGAGCAGTTCTTC. This chain uses TRBV19 with TRBJ2-1, with 8 positions matching TRBD1. J was trimmed by 7 bases and V by 6 bases; bases with no gene match: 14. The germline gives CDR1 LNHDA, CDR2 SQIVND (reference sequence). The CDR3 is made up of 16 amino acids.

The gene calls are TRBV6-6 and TRBJ1-3; no firm D call. The CDR3 is 14 amino acids. From germline, CDR1 is MNHNY and CDR2 SVGAGI (reference sequence). Trimming took off 5 bases at V and 0 bases at J, with 8 bases between the two ends. The CDR3 nucleotides are TGTGCCAGCAGTCCCGGTATCTCTGGAAACACCATATATTTT. Protein sequence: CASSPGISGNTIYF.

This chain joins TRBV4-1 and TRBJ1-5, with 9 bases lining up with TRBD1. CDR1 is MGHRA and CDR2 is YSYEKL in the germline V gene. CDR3 length equals 16 residues. Trimming removed 4 bases from V and 2 bases from J; junction bases left unmatched: 6. CDR3 in DNA: TGCGCCAGCAGCCGGGAACAGGGGGCGCGCAATCAGCCCCAGCATTTT. The encoded protein is CASSREQGARNQPQHF.

The genes are TRBV27 and TRBJ1-2; a weak D match, TRBD1 (6 bases). The CDR3 has 15 residues. V was shortened by 4 bases and J by 3 bases, with 15 bases between the two germline ends. Germline assignment: CDR1 MNHEY and CDR2 SMNVEV (reference sequence). CDR3 amino acids: CASSSQGSGDYGYTF. The CDR3, as DNA: TGTGCCAGCAGTTCGCAGGGGTCGGGTGACTATGGCTACACCTTC.

V gene TRBV5-6 combines with J gene TRBJ2-7, with 8 positions matching TRBD2. Germline V CDR1 and CDR2: SGHDT, YYEEEE. After removal of 3 bases from V and 0 bases from J, the junction contained 11 bases not matched to a gene. The CDR3 sequence is 17 residues long. The CDR3 loop is CASSWGGGGISSYEQYF. As DNA, the CDR3 is TGTGCCAGCAGCTGGGGCGGCGGGGGGATCAGCTCCTACGAGCAGTACTTC.

V usage is TRBV19 and J usage is TRBJ2-1; 7 nucleotides agree with TRBD2. The junction had 19 bases not matched to a gene; V was cut back by 8 bases and J by 9 bases. Germline V lookup: CDR1 LNHDA, CDR2 SQIVND (reference sequence). The CDR3 is made up of 16 amino acids. CDR3 coding DNA: TGTGCCAGTGACACGGGCGGGAGAGGTTTTGTCCCTGAGCAGTTCTTC. It translates to CASDTGGRGFVPEQFF.

The J gene is TRBJ1-2, the V gene TRBV27; 9 nucleotides match TRBD1. This CDR3 has 16 residues. With V trimmed by 3 bases and J by 3 bases, 8 bases remained unmatched. The germline CDR1 and CDR2 sequences are MNHEY and SMNVEV (reference sequence). The CDR3 sequence is CASSFRTGEIYYGYTF. The CDR3 bases are TGTGCCAGCAGTTTCCGGACAGGGGAGATATACTATGGCTACACCTTC.

V usage is TRBV7-3 and J usage is TRBJ1-2; D remains unclear. The CDR3 consists of 14 residues. Trimming pared 4 bases from V and 1 base from J, leaving 10 bases between. Per germline, CDR1 SGHTA and CDR2 FQGTGA. In DNA, the CDR3 is TGTGCCAGCAGCTCCCCCCCCAATAACTATGGCTACACCTTC. Its translation is CASSSPPNNYGYTF.

This chain uses TRBV6-5 with TRBJ1-1, with a weak D call TRBD1 (5 bases). V shed 6 bases and J shed 7 bases, with 15 bases lying between them. The CDR3 length is 13 residues. Germline assignment: CDR1 MNHEY and CDR2 SVGAGI. The CDR3 region is CASRNTRGGEAFF. For the CDR3, the DNA is TGTGCCAGCAGAAATACAAGGGGAGGTGAAGCTTTCTTT.

This clone has just one count. Since a far larger clone is one base different, this is likely a read error. The chain recombines TRBV6-4 with TRBJ2-2, with D tentatively TRBD2 (5 bases). Looked up from germline, CDR1 is MRHNA and CDR2 is SNTAGT. The CDR3 totals 13 residues. DNA of the CDR3: TGTGCCACCAGTGCTAGCAACACCGGGGAGCTGTTTTTT. Protein sequence: CATSASNTGELFF.

The chain employs TRBV30 and TRBJ1-5; D unresolved. The germline V and J ends were trimmed by 2 bases and 0 bases, with 5 bases remaining between them. This CDR3 has 13 amino acids. CDR1 GTSNPN and CDR2 SVGIG come from the germline V gene (reference sequence). CDR3 DNA: TGTGCCTGGAGTAGAGGTAGCAATCAGCCCCAGCATTTT. Translated: CAWSRGSNQPQHF.

The rearrangement joins TRBV12-5 to TRBJ1-5, with unresolved D. The germline gives CDR1 LGHNT, CDR2 FRNRAP. Trimming pared 2 bases from V and 3 bases from J, leaving 8 bases between. This CDR3 is built from 14 residues. The CDR3 here is CASGLHGPNQPQHF. As DNA, the CDR3 is TGTGCTAGTGGTTTGCACGGTCCCAATCAGCCCCAGCATTTT.

V usage is TRBV7-3 and J usage is TRBJ2-2; a possible D gene is TRBD1 (5 bases). Germline values: CDR1 SGHTA, CDR2 FQGTGA. The CDR3 spans 14 residues. V was trimmed by 6 bases and J by 0 bases, leaving 8 bases between them. CDR3 sequence (DNA): TGTGCCAGCAGATCGACAGCGAACACCGGGGAGCTGTTTTTT. It encodes CASRSTANTGELFF.

The CDR3 loop is CASNPGGSGYGYTF. For the CDR3, the DNA is TGTGCCAGTAACCCTGGGGGCTCGGGGTATGGCTACACCTTC. The chain joins TRBV6-6 to TRBJ1-2, with D possibly matching TRBD1 (6 bases). The germline CDR1 and CDR2 sequences are MNHNY and SVGAGI (reference sequence). The CDR3 covers 14 residues. V was trimmed by 9 bases and J by 5 bases, leaving 19 bases between them.

This chain connects TRBV13 to TRBJ1-2; D possibly corresponds to TRBD1 (5 bases). The CDR3 runs 13 residues. Germline V CDR1 and CDR2: PRHDT, FYEKMQ (reference sequence). The ends were cut back, 5 bases at V and 1 base at J, with 8 bases in the middle. CDR3 in DNA: TGTGCCAGCAGCGCGGACATTAACTATGGCTACACCTTC. This encodes CASSADINYGYTF.

The gene calls are TRBV28 and TRBJ1-4, with 10 bases that match TRBD1. Germline V gives CDR1 MDHEN, CDR2 SYDVKM. This CDR3 has 15 residues. The J segment lost 4 bases and the V segment lost 6 bases, leaving 5 bases of the junction unmatched. CDR3 sequence: CASRERDRGNEKLFF. CDR3 DNA sequence: TGTGCCAGCAGGGAGCGGGACAGGGGTAATGAAAAACTGTTTTTT.

The table lists this clone with a few counts. The chain combines TRBV19 with TRBJ2-1; 8 nucleotides line up with TRBD2. The junction had 9 bases not matched to a gene; V was cut back by 7 bases and J by 4 bases. Per germline, CDR1 LNHDA and CDR2 SQIVND (reference sequence). The CDR3 spans 15 residues. The CDR3 is CASTPGLGGYNEQFF. The CDR3 nucleotides read TGTGCCAGTACTCCGGGACTAGGGGGTTACAATGAGCAGTTCTTC.

The genes are TRBV11-2 and TRBJ1-1; no clear D gene. The CDR3 consists of 14 residues. The V gene's germline CDR1 is SGHAT and CDR2 FQNNGV. Deletions cut 1 base from V and 10 bases from J, with 16 bases between. CDR3 in amino acids: CASSLALSGRGAFF. The CDR3 nucleotides are TGTGCCAGCAGCTTAGCGTTGTCGGGGAGAGGAGCTTTCTTT.

The CDR3 DNA is TGCGCCAGCAGCCCCCCCCGTAGCGGGGAGCTGTTTTTT. It yields the protein CASSPPRSGELFF. This chain links TRBV4-1 with TRBJ2-2; D unresolved. The CDR3 is 13 amino acids. Germline V CDR1 and CDR2: MGHRA, YSYEKL. V gave up 4 bases and J gave up 7 bases, with 10 bases separating them.

V and J are TRBV29-1 and TRBJ2-4, with 7 bases that match TRBD1. Germline V gene sequence: CDR1 SQVTM, CDR2 ANQGSEA. With 5 bases clipped from V and 1 base from J, the junction kept 5 bases outside the gene matches. The CDR3 runs to 14 residues. CDR3 in DNA: TGCAGCGTTCGACAGGGCGACGCCAAAAACATTCAGTACTTC. It codes for CSVRQGDAKNIQYF. The full variable domain, rest sourced from reference TRBV29-1 and TRBJ2-4, is SAVISQKPSRDICQRGTSLTIQCQVDSQVTMMFWYRQQPGQSLTLIATANQGSEATYESGFVIDKFPISRPNLTFSTLTVSNMSPEDSSIYLCSVRQGDAKNIQYFGAGTRLSVL.

The chain uses TRBV5-1 and TRBJ2-1; 7 nucleotides agree with TRBD2. J gave up 4 bases and V 0 bases, and 4 bases lay outside the gene matches. The CDR3 contains 15 residues. Germline V gene lookup returns CDR1 SGHRS and CDR2 YFSETQ. As DNA, the CDR3 is TGCGCCAGCAGCTTGGTTGGGGGAGGGTACAATGAGCAGTTCTTC. Amino acid sequence: CASSLVGGGYNEQFF.